A selection of T cell receptor beta chains follows, all from one sample in a study of T-cell memory formation after mild COVID-19. TCRdb reanalysed the 5' RACE reads using MiXCR and keeps one entry per CDR3 protein. The sample yields over 450,000 distinct CDR3 sequences, 20% seen once. Sequencing was done on a sample of PBMCs or a T cell subset sorted from them (not recorded which). The origin of the receptors is an adult woman who had mild COVID-19 (a few samples of this study predate the infection). Cell type and time point are not known. The CDR3 runs from the conserved cysteine through the conserved F or W.

j_call,v_call,cdr3_length,cdr3_aa
TRBJ1-3,TRBV4-1,13,CASSQEGTDRIYF
TRBJ2-2,TRBV6-5,18,CASSRVDPGRPTAGELFF
TRBJ1-5,TRBV7-9,13,CASSSYGDQPQHF
TRBJ1-5,TRBV19,15,CASSIQGARNQPQHF
TRBJ2-1,TRBV9,15,CASSVSGSYAIEQFF
TRBJ2-5,TRBV7-9,16,CASSPLAFGPQETQYF
TRBJ1-2,TRBV2,13,CASREGPGYGYTF
TRBJ2-1,TRBV6-5,14,CASRETTSYNEQFF
TRBJ2-1,TRBV24-1,16,CATSDRDSFLVNEQFF
TRBJ2-1,TRBV5-1,16,CASSLEVGGRGNEQFF
TRBJ2-5,TRBV6-1,16,CASSERTSGLQETQYF
TRBJ2-2,TRBV12-3/TRBV12-4,15,CASSFGPLNTGELFF
TRBJ2-2,TRBV4-3,15,CASSQISVNTGELFF
TRBJ1-1,TRBV30,14,CAWRFVGGLAEAFF
TRBJ1-2,TRBV5-5,13,CASSGGREDGYTF
TRBJ2-2,TRBV5-1,13,CASSLKGTGELFF
TRBJ2-3,TRBV20-1,16,CSARGDRGLRVDTQYF
TRBJ2-6,TRBV4-2,19,CASSQDPGDLVSGANVLTF
TRBJ1-5,TRBV19,15,CASSRLQGPPGPQHF
TRBJ2-2,TRBV2,13,CASSRTARGELFF
TRBJ2-1,TRBV4-1,13,CASSLLGVGEQFF
TRBJ2-7,TRBV20-1,15,CSARGFGPDTYEQYF
TRBJ1-6,TRBV20-1,14,CSALRGVINSPLHF
TRBJ1-1,TRBV10-3,15,CAISDPGTANTEAFF
TRBJ2-4,TRBV18,17,CASSPPGLAGTKNIQYF
TRBJ2-5,TRBV2,14,CASSGTSARETQYF
TRBJ2-7,TRBV20-1,14,CSAILAGFSYEQYF
TRBJ1-1,TRBV19,13,CASSIGWRTEAFF
TRBJ1-1,TRBV6-2/TRBV6-3,13,CASQGQLDTEAFF
TRBJ2-2,TRBV6-5,15,CASSYQGRTGGELFF
TRBJ2-3,TRBV2,16,CASGGTGTKYTDTQYF
TRBJ1-2,TRBV6-2/TRBV6-3,14,CARQISNANYGYTF
TRBJ2-7,TRBV7-9,14,CASSQWTGYYEQYF
TRBJ2-2,TRBV7-8,14,CASRGDSNTGELFF
TRBJ2-1,TRBV12-3/TRBV12-4,15,CASSFKSYPNSEQFF
TRBJ2-7,TRBV6-5,16,CASSYTATGATYEQYF
TRBJ2-7,TRBV4-2,14,CASSETLDGYEQYF
TRBJ2-1,TRBV18,15,CASSPRTSGRGEQFF